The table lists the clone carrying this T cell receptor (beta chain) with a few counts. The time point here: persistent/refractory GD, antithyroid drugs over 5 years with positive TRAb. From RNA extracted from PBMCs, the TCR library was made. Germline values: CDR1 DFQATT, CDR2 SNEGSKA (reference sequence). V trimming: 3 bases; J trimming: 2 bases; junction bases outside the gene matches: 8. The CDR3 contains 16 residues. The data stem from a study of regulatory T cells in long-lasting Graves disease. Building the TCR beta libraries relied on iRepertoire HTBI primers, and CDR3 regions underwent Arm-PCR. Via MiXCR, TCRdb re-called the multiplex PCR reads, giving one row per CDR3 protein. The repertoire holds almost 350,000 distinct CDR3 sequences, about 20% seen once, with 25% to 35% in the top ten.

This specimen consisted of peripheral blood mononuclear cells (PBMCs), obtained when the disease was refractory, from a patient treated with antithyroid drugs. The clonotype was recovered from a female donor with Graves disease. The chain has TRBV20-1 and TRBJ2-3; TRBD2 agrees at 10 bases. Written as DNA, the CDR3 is TGCAGTGCTAGGGGGAGCGGGAGGGGCCCCACAGATACGCAGTATTTT. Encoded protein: CSARGSGRGPTDTQYF.